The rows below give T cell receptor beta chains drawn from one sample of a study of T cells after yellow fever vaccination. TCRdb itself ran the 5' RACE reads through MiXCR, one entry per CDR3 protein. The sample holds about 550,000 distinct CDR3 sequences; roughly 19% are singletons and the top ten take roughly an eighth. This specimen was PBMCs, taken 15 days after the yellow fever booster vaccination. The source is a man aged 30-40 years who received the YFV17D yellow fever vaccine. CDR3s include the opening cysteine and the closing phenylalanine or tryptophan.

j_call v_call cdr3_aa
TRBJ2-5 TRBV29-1 CSVDRGQETQYF
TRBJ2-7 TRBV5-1 CASSTDPGTSGYEQYF
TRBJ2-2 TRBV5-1 CASSILTSGDTGELFF
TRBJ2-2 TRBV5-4 CASSSLVGQLNTGELFF
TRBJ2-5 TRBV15 CATSRRITQETQYF
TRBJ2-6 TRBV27 CASSLSWVSGANVLTF
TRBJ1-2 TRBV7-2 CASSSSGPSVGGYTF
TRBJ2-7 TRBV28 CASSIRVDDEQYF
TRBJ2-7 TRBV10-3 CATGNSQNDEQYF
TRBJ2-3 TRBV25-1 CASRNGDTQYF
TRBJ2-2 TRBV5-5 CASSPRVPGELFF
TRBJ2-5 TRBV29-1 CSLGGGTQETQYF
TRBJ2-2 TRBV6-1 CASSGQGVGGPGELFF
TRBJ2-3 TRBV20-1 CSARALGDTQYF
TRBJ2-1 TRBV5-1 CASSLAGSGREYNEQFF
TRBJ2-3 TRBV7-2 CASSSAGARDTQYF